This is a list of T cell receptor beta chains from one sample in a study of T-cell reconstitution after alpha-beta-depleted transplantation in children. TCRdb fed the PCR reads into MiXCR, producing one record per CDR3 protein. The repertoire holds 540,000 or so distinct CDR3 sequences, with 20% to 25% as singletons. The source material was PBMCs, mostly from graft donor cells, sampled 360 days after TCRalphabeta/CD19-depleted stem cell transplant. These receptors originate from a boy in the first two years of life who had a stem cell transplant for acute myeloid leukemia, so the T cells may come from the graft donor. The CDR3 runs from the conserved cysteine through the conserved F or W. The order of the fields is V gene, J gene, clone size, CDR3 protein. Not all rows give a size; the values are once, few, many and, for expanded clones, a class.

v_call: TRBV12-3/TRBV12-4
j_call: TRBJ2-7
clone_size: few
cdr3_aa: CASSHPGALYEQYF

v_call: TRBV5-6
j_call: TRBJ2-1
clone_size: few
cdr3_aa: CASSWTSHEQFF

v_call: TRBV4-1
j_call: TRBJ2-5
clone_size: .
cdr3_aa: CASSQVSGLHQETQYF

v_call: TRBV28
j_call: TRBJ2-3
clone_size: .
cdr3_aa: CASSSEGIADTQYF

v_call: TRBV28
j_call: TRBJ1-1
clone_size: many
cdr3_aa: CATRGQGQSAFF

v_call: TRBV4-3
j_call: TRBJ1-3
clone_size: .
cdr3_aa: CASSQLARTGDTIYF

v_call: TRBV12-3/TRBV12-4
j_call: TRBJ2-7
clone_size: few
cdr3_aa: CASSLVWKSYEQYF

v_call: TRBV20-1
j_call: TRBJ2-2
clone_size: few
cdr3_aa: CSAATFSNTGELFF

v_call: TRBV20-1
j_call: TRBJ2-7
clone_size: many
cdr3_aa: CSARQGPTYEQYF

v_call: TRBV25-1
j_call: TRBJ2-7
clone_size: many
cdr3_aa: CASSERHSSYEQYF

v_call: TRBV12-3/TRBV12-4
j_call: TRBJ1-5
clone_size: many
cdr3_aa: CASRSDRVQPQHF

v_call: TRBV6-5
j_call: TRBJ2-5
clone_size: few
cdr3_aa: CASSYSTSAVRETQYF

v_call: TRBV29-1
j_call: TRBJ1-2
clone_size: many
cdr3_aa: CTVDSSYGYTF

v_call: TRBV29-1
j_call: TRBJ2-7
clone_size: many
cdr3_aa: CSVEVEDYEQYF

v_call: TRBV5-1
j_call: TRBJ1-1
clone_size: few
cdr3_aa: CASSLSKRNTEAFF

v_call: TRBV12-3/TRBV12-4
j_call: TRBJ2-3
clone_size: few
cdr3_aa: CASRIGGTGNTDTQYF

v_call: TRBV27
j_call: TRBJ2-6
clone_size: many
cdr3_aa: CASSSEGEGANVLTF

v_call: TRBV28
j_call: TRBJ1-2
clone_size: .
cdr3_aa: CASSLVGGPTGYTF

v_call: TRBV29-1
j_call: TRBJ1-2
clone_size: .
cdr3_aa: CSVYNLTLNYGYTF

v_call: TRBV24-1
j_call: TRBJ2-7
clone_size: many
cdr3_aa: CATSDSNRAREQYF

v_call: TRBV5-1
j_call: TRBJ2-7
clone_size: .
cdr3_aa: CASRAPGTYEQYF

v_call: TRBV20-1
j_call: TRBJ2-1
clone_size: few
cdr3_aa: CSGGGDNEQFF